This record looks at one T cell receptor (beta chain) sequence and its context. The specificity of this receptor is unknown. Per-base qualities were not stored, and no clone one base away is much larger. The CDR1 and CDR2 encoded by the germline V gene are MNHNS and SASEGT. The CDR3 covers 14 residues, taking in both the cysteine and the phenylalanine. Only the CDR3 DNA is retained, 42 bases long and in frame from the first base. V and J lose 2 bases and 5 bases, and a span of 12 bases separates them. The immunoSEQ Assay, a bias-controlled multiplex PCR, was used to amplify TCRbeta CDR3 regions from genomic DNA. Per the source publication's procedure: The number of nucleated cells in each sample was estimated by amplification of reference gene primers within the assay. To quantify the absolute abundance of each unique TCRbeta CDR3 rearrangement, sequence reads were collapsed and filtered. For each sample, productive Simpson clonality was calculated by taking the square root of Simpson's diversity index across productive rearrangements. TCRdb limited this immuneACCESS table to in-frame rearrangements with V and J called. A share of clones is missing; checked studies link under half to unresolved V genes, and the rest is unexplained. Clonal size and the V and J genes are those of that table, whereas D and trimming came from the DNA. The sample contains about 120,000 clones, about 80% of them found a single time. Approximately 8.1% of the sample is taken by the ten largest.

The source of the sample is a study of blood T cell repertoires in COVID-19 (TCRdb year 2020). Some background on the complete study: Samples covering the acute and convalescent phases of COVID-19 were provided by collaborators in the United States, Italy and Spain. The prospective study material was composed of cDNA or gDNA derived from T cells, B-cell-depleted T cells, or PBMCs. Deeply sampled blood TCRbeta repertoires from subjects exposed to, actively infected with, or recovered from COVID-19 were included in the dataset. The repertoires were released in a freely available public database intended as a resource for research on the immune response to SARS-CoV-2. Samples came from the ongoing ImmuneRACE study (first 160 participants) plus 1,254 subjects from 6 global collaborators. A de-identified subject ID, COVID-19 status, age in years and sex were almost always included in the sample metadata. HLA class I and class II types, where available, came from metadata supplied by the sample provider rather than from assay-based typing. Broader findings and caveats from the paper: The amount of clinical and demographic metadata varied by source and participant and was provided uncurated.

Whole blood was collected in K2EDTA tubes by collaborating institutions according to the institutions' own protocols. For TCRbeta analysis, collaborators shipped samples as frozen whole blood, isolated PBMCs, or DNA extracted from either of those sample types. The rearrangement combines TRBV6-1 with TRBJ1-1; possibly the D gene is TRBD1, per 5 matching bases. This receptor was obtained from a woman between 40 and 50 years old with acute or convalescent COVID-19. Sequenced sample: peripheral blood. At the DNA level, the sequence is TGTGCCAGCAGTGAACAGGGCGGTGGGACTGAAGCTTTCTTT. The resulting protein is CASSEQGGGTEAFF.